This T cell receptor (beta chain) originates from a study of T cell responses to AZD1222 COVID-19 vaccine. Whole-study results and caveats: Across spike, vaccine-associated CD4 TCRs were found, dominant at 160-218 and 743-854. Most donors were white British, females outnumbered males, and clonal diversity was possibly underestimated.

Concerning this clone itself: The antigen remains unidentified.

Germline CDR1 reads SGHNT; CDR2 reads YYREEE (reference sequence). V trimming: 4 bases; J trimming: 0 bases; junction bases outside the gene matches: 4. The CDR3 runs 16 residues. This table comes from immunoSEQ multiplex PCR, and its TCRdb copy is limited to in-frame clones, with some not included. Altogether 140,000 to 150,000 clones are present, approximately 93% being singletons, with the ten largest covering over 4%. This sequence originates from an adult in good health. The chain combines TRBV5-4 with TRBJ2-1, with TRBD2 identical over 10 bases. The source material was peripheral blood, sampled on day 0 of AZD1222 vaccination. The CDR3 coding sequence is TGTGCCAGCAGCCCGGGACTAGCGAGCTCCTACAATGAGCAGTTCTTC. Protein: CASSPGLASSYNEQFF.